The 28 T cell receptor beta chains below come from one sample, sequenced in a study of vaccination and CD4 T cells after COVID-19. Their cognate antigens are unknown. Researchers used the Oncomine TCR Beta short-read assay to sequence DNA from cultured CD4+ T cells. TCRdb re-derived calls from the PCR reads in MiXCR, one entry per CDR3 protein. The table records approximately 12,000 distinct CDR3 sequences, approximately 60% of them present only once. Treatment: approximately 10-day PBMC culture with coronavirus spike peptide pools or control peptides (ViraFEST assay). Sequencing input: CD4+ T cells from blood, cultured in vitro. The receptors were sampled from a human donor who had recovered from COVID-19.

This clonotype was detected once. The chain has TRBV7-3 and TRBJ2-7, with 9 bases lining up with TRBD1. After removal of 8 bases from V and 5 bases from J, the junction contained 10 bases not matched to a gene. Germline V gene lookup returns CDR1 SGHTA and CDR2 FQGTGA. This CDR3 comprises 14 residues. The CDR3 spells CASGSTGGGDEQYF. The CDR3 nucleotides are TGTGCCAGCGGTTCAACAGGGGGCGGGGACGAGCAGTACTTC.

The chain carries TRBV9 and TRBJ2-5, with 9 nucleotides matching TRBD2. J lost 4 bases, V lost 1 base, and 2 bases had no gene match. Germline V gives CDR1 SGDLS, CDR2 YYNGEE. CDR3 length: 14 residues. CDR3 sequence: CASSVSGRSETQYF. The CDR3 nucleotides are TGTGCCAGCAGCGTAAGCGGGAGGTCAGAGACCCAGTACTTC.

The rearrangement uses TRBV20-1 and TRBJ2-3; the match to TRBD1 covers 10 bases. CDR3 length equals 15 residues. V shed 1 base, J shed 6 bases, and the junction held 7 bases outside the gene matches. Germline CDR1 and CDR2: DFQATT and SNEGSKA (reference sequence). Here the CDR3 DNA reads TGCAGTGCTAGAGCGGGACAGGGGTGGGTTGATACGCAGTATTTT. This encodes CSARAGQGWVDTQYF.

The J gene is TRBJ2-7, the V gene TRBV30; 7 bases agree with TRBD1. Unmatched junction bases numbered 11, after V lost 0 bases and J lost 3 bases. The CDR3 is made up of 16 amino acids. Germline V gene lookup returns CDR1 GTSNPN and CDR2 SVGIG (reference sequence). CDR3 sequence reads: CAWSVRWTGRNYEQYF. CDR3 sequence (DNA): TGTGCCTGGAGTGTACGGTGGACAGGCAGGAACTACGAGCAGTACTTC.

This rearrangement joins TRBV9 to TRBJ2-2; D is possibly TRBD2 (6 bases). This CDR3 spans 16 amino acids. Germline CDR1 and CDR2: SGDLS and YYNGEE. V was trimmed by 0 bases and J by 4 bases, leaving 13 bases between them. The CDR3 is CASSVDGGRGTGELFF. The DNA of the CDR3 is TGTGCCAGCAGCGTAGATGGCGGGCGGGGCACCGGGGAGCTGTTTTTT.

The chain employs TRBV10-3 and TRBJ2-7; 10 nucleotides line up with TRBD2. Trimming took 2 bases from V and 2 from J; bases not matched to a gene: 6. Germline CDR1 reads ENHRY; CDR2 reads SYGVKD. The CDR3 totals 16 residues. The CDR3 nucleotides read TGTGCCATCAGTGAGGGAATAGCGGGAGGCACCTACGAGCAGTACTTC. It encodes CAISEGIAGGTYEQYF.

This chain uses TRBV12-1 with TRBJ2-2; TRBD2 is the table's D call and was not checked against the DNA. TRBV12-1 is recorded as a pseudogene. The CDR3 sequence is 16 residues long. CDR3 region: CASSFPSGRGTGELFF. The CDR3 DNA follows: TGTGCCAGCAGCTTTCCTAGCGGGAGGGGCACCGGGGAGCTGTTTTTT.

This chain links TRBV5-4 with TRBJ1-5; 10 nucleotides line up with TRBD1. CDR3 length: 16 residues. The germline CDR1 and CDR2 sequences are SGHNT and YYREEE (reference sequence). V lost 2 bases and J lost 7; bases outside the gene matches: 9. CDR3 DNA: TGTGCCAGCAGCTTACCGGGACAGGGGAAAAAACAGCCCCAGCATTTT. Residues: CASSLPGQGKKQPQHF.

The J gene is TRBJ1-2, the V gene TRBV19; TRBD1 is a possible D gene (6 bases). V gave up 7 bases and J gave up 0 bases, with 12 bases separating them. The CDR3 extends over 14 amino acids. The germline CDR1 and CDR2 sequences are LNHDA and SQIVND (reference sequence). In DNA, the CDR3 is TGTGCCAGTATCCCCTCAGGGGCTAACTATGGCTACACCTTC. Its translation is CASIPSGANYGYTF.

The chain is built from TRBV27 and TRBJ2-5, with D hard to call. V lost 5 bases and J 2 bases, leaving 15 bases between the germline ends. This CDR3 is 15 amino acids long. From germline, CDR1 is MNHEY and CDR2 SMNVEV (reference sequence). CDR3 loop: CASSPRWGNQETQYF. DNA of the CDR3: TGTGCCAGCAGTCCCAGGTGGGGTAATCAAGAGACCCAGTACTTC.

Here the CDR3 reads CASSWGLAEYNEQFF. For the CDR3, the DNA is TGTGCCAGCAGCTGGGGACTAGCGGAATACAATGAGCAGTTCTTC. V gene TRBV7-2 combines with J gene TRBJ2-1, with 11 bases identical to TRBD2. CDR1 is SGHTA and CDR2 is FQGNSA in the germline V gene. V gave up 4 bases and J gave up 4 bases; unmatched junction bases: 3. This CDR3 is built from 15 residues.

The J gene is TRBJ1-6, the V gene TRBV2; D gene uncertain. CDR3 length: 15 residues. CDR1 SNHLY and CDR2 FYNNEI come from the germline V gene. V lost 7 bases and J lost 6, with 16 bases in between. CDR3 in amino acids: CASIRGQDRNSPLHF. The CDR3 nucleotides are TGTGCCAGCATCCGTGGGCAGGATCGTAATTCACCCCTCCACTTT.

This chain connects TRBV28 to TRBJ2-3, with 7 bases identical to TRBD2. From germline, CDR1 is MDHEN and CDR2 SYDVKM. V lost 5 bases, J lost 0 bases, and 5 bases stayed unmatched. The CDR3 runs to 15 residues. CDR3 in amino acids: CASSLSGKSTDTQYF. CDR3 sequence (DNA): TGTGCCAGCAGTCTCAGCGGGAAGAGCACAGATACGCAGTATTTT.

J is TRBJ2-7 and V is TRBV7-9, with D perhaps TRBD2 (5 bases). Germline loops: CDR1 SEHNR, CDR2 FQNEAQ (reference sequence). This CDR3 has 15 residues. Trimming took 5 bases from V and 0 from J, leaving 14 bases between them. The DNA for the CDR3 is TGTGCCAGCAGCCTCAGCGGACCGAGCTCCTACGAGCAGTACTTC. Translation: CASSLSGPSSYEQYF.

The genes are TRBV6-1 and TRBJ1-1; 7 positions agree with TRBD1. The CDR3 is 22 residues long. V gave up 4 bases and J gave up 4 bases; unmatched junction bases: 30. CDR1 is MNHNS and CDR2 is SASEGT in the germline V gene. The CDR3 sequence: CASSAFSRRGGDRGRRGTEAFF. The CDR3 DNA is TGTGCCAGCAGTGCGTTTAGTCGTCGAGGGGGCGATCGGGGAAGGAGGGGCACTGAAGCTTTCTTT.

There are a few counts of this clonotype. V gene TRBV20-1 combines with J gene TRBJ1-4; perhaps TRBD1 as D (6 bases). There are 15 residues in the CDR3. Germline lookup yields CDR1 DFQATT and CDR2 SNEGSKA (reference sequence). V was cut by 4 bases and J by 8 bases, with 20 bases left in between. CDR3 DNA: TGCAGTGCTACCCAGCACGGCAGGGGAAGGGAAAAACTGTTTTTT. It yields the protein CSATQHGRGREKLFF.

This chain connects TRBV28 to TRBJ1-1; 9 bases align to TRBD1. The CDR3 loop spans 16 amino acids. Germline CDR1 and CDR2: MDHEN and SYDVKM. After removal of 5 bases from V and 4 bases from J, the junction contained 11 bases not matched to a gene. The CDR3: CASSPKPGTGSTEAFF. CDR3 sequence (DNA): TGTGCCAGCAGTCCGAAGCCGGGGACAGGGAGCACTGAAGCTTTCTTT.

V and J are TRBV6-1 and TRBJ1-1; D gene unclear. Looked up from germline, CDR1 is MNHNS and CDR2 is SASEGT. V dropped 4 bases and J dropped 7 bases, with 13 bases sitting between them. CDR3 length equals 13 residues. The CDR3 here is CASSAHPSSEAFF. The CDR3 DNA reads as TGTGCCAGCAGTGCCCATCCCAGCAGTGAAGCTTTCTTT.

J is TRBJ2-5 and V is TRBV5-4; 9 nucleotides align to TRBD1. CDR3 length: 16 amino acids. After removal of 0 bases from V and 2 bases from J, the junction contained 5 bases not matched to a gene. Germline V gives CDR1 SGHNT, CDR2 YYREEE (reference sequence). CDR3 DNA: TGTGCCAGCAGCTTGGCCCCTGGGACAGGGCAAGAGACCCAGTACTTC. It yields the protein CASSLAPGTGQETQYF.

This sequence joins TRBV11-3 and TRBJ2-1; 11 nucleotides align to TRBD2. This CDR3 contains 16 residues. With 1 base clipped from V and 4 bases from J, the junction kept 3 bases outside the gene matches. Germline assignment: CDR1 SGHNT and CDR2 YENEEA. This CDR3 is CASSLGTSGRYNEQFF. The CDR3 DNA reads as TGTGCCAGCAGCTTAGGGACTAGCGGGCGTTACAATGAGCAGTTCTTC. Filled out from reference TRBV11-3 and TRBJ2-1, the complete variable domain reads EAGVVQSPRYKIIEKKQPVAFWCNPISGHNTLYWYLQNLGQGPELLIRYENEEAVDDSQLPKDRFSAERLKGVDSTLKIQPAELGDSAVYLCASSLGTSGRYNEQFFGPGTRLTVL.

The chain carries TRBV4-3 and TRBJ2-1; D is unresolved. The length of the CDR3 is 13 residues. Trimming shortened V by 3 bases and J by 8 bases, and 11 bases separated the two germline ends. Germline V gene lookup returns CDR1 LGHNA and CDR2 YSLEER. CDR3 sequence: CASSHSRFDEQFF. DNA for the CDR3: TGCGCCAGCAGCCATTCACGGTTTGATGAGCAGTTCTTC.

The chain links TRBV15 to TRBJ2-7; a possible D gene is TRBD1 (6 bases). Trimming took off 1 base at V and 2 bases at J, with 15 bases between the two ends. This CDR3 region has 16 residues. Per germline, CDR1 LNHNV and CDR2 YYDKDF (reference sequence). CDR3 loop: CATSRGEGQPPYEQYF. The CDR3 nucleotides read TGTGCCACCAGCAGAGGTGAAGGACAGCCCCCCTACGAGCAGTACTTC. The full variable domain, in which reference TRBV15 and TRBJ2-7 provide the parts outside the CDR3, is DAMVIQNPRYQVTQFGKPVTLSCSQTLNHNVMYWYQQKSSQAPKLLFHYYDKDFNNEADTPDNFQSRRPNTSFCFLDIRSPGLGDTAMYLCATSRGEGQPPYEQYFGPGTRLTVT.

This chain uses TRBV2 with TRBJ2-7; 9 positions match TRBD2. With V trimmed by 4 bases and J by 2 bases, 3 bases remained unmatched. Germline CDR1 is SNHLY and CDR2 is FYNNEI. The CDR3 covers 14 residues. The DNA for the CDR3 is TGTGCCAGCAGTGTGTCTAGCGGGGCCTACGAGCAGTACTTC. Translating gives CASSVSSGAYEQYF.

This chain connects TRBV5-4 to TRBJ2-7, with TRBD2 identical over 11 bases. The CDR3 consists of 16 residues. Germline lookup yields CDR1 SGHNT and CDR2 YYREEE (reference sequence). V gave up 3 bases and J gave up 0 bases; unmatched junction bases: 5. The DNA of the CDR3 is TGTGCCAGCAGCTCCCAGACTAGCGGGAACTCCTACGAGCAGTACTTC. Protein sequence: CASSSQTSGNSYEQYF. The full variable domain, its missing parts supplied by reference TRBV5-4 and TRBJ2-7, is ETGVTQSPTHLIKTRGQQVTLRCSSQSGHNTVSWYQQALGQGPQFIFQYYREEENGRGNFPPRFSGLQFPNYSSELNVNALELDDSALYLCASSSQTSGNSYEQYFGPGTRLTVT.

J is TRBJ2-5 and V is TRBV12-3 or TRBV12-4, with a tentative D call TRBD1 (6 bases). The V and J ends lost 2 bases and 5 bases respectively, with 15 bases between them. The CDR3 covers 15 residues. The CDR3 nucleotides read TGTGCCAGCAGTTTACTAGGGGGAGAAATGGAGACCCAGTACTTC. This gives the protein CASSLLGGEMETQYF.

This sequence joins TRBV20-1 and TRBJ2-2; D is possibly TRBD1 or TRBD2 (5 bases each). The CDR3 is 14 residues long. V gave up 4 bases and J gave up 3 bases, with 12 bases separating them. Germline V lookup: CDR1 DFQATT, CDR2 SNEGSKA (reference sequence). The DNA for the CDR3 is TGCAGTGCTAAGCTGGGGGTTTACACCGGGGAGCTGTTTTTT. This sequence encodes CSAKLGVYTGELFF.

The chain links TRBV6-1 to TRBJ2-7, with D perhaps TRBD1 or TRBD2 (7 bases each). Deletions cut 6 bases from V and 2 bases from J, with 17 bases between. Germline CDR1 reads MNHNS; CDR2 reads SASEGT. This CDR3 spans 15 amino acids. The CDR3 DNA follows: TGTGCCAGCAGCCTGGGGCCAGGGGGGGCCTACGAGCAGTACTTC. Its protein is CASSLGPGGAYEQYF.

The CDR3 region has the DNA TGTGCCAGCAGTTTCCCCCTAGCGGGAGCAGAGACCCAGTACTTC. Amino acid sequence: CASSFPLAGAETQYF. This chain links TRBV25-1 with TRBJ2-5; 10 bases are shared with TRBD2. Germline V gives CDR1 MGHDK, CDR2 SYGVNS. The CDR3 is 15 amino acids. V shed 5 bases, J shed 4 bases, and the junction held 7 bases outside the gene matches.